This T cell receptor (beta chain) is from a study of cytomegalovirus exposure and HLA in healthy donors. On this clone itself: What it recognizes is unknown.

Germline lookup yields CDR1 MGHRA and CDR2 YSYEKL. This CDR3 is 13 amino acids long. V dropped 3 bases and J dropped 9; count of bases not matched to a gene: 6. The study ran its PCR with 60 Vbeta and 13 Jbeta primers. The assay was immunoSEQ multiplex PCR, and TCRdb's table has in-frame clones only and misses some. The table has 150,000 to 200,000 clones, about 80% seen once. Unrecorded immune exposures were likely, despite nominal health at sampling. General study results and limits: Previously analyzed data showed that most TCR beta V segments were productive at a frequency of about 90% or about 30%. Clonal expansion, a later analysis showed, was greater in HLA-associated TCR beta chains than in equally common others.

The sequencing sample was made of PBMCs. J is TRBJ2-7 and V is TRBV4-1; 9 bases map to TRBD1. The TCR originated in a woman in her 30s in good health and CMV-seropositive. CDR3 sequence reads: CASSQADRGWQYF. The CDR3 DNA sequence: TGCGCCAGCAGCCAGGCCGACAGGGGGTGGCAGTACTTC.